The clone carrying this T cell receptor beta chain was detected only a few times. Antigen specificity is unknown. Trimming cost V 0 bases and J 10 bases, with 10 bases left between them. Germline assignment: CDR1 SGHRS and CDR2 YFSETQ. The CDR3 is 13 residues long. This entry comes from a study of response to subunit inactivated influenza vaccine. TCRdb called the RT-PCR reads again in MiXCR, with one record for every CDR3 protein. The data contain about 700,000 distinct CDR3 sequences, approximately 15% of them singletons. Study-wide findings and caveats: A suggestion made by the authors is that each seasonal influenza vaccination recruits few new T cells.

Sequences were derived from PBMCs from blood, sampled 14 days before vaccination. The source is a man aged 50 to 60 who received an inactivated influenza vaccine. The V gene is TRBV5-1, the J gene TRBJ2-2; D uncertain. The CDR3 nucleotides read TGCGCCAGCAGCTTGGCCCCGGAAACGGAGCTGTTTTTT. Its translation is CASSLAPETELFF.